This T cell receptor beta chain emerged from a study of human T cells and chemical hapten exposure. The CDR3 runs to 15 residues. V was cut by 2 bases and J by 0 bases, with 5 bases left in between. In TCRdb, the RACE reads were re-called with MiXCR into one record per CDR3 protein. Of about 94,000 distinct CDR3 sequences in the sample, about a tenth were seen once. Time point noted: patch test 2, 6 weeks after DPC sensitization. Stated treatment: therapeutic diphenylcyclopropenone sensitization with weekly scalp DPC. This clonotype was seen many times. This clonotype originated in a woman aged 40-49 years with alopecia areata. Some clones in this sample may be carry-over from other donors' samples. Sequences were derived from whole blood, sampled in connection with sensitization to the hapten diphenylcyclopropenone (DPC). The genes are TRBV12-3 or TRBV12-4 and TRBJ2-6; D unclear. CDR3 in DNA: TGTGCCAGCAGTTTATGGGCCTCTGGGGCCAACGTCCTGACTTTC. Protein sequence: CASSLWASGANVLTF.